This T cell receptor beta chain is drawn from a study of T cell repertoires in cytomegalovirus infection. Study-wide context: Matching HLA type and CMV infection were both indicated by public TCR beta signatures. Study-level findings and limits: The response measured ex vivo was dominated by TCR beta clonotypes (HLA-C-restricted and CMV-specific).

One entry per CDR3 protein, called by TCRdb with MiXCR from the reads. The sample lists around 100,000 distinct CDR3 sequences, around 10% occurring once. CDR1 and CDR2 (germline): MGHRA, YSYEKL. This CDR3 contains 16 residues. V was clipped by 1 base and J by 6 bases; unmatched bases: 8. About this clonotype itself: What it binds is unknown.

This receptor was taken from a human donor in good health (CMV status not recorded). Some clones in this sample may be carry-over from other donors' samples. This chain joins TRBV4-1 and TRBJ2-3; 9 bases match TRBD2. The sequenced sample consisted of PBMCs, sequenced either directly or after in vitro stimulation (not recorded which). The CDR3 region is CASSQGGSGRGDTQYF. CDR3 in DNA: TGCGCCAGCAGCCAAGGAGGTAGCGGGAGAGGTGATACGCAGTATTTT.